The present entry profiles one T cell receptor beta chain with its context. Its antigen remains unknown. Method: immunoSEQ multiplex PCR; TCRdb's copy keeps in-frame clones and lacks some. This table has 15,000 to 20,000 clones, 70% to 75% appearing once. This specimen belongs to a study of vaccination effects on CD4 cells after COVID-19. Study results and caveats: Vaccine- and infection-induced clones showed marked clonal contraction late following vaccination. For convalescents, most of the spike-reactive clones seen post-vaccine were new vaccine-induced clones.

Antigen-specific CD4+ T cells were expanded (with viral peptide pools) by the ViraFEST assay ahead of sequencing. Isolating CD4+ T cells followed more than eight days of culture. This person's SARS-CoV-2 infection, confirmed by PCR, occurred between March and December 2020. Every well housed around 2.1 million PBMC, which grew in culture alongside around 9.8 IU/ml IL-2 and 10 ug/ml peptides. At days 3 and 7, half of the medium was exchanged for IL-2 medium. The sequencing here drew on CD4+ T cells from PBMCs cultured with SARS-CoV-2 spike peptides, taken before COVID-19 vaccination. The origin of this receptor is a human donor who had a prior SARS-CoV-2 infection.

The CDR3 sequence: CASWRIDGYTF. CDR3 in DNA: TGTGCCAGTTGGCGGATTGATGGCTACACCTTC. The J gene is TRBJ1-2, the V gene TRBV6-6; D not resolved. The germline V gene encodes CDR1 MNHNY and CDR2 SVGAGI (reference sequence). V lost 9 bases to trimming and J lost 6 bases, with 11 bases between them. This CDR3 region has 11 residues.